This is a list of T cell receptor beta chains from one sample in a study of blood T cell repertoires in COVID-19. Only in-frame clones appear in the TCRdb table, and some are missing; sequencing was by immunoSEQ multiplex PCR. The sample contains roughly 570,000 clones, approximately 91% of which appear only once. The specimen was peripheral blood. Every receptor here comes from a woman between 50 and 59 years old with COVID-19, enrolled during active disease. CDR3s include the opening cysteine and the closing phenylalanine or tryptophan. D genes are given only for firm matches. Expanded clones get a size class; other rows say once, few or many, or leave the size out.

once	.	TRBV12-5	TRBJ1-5	TGTGCTAGTGGTTTCAGGGAAAATCAGCCCCAGCATTTT	CASGFRENQPQHF
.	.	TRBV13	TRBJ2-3	TGTGCCAGCAGCTTAAGCTGGCGGGCCGTCACAGATACGCAGTATTTT	CASSLSWRAVTDTQYF
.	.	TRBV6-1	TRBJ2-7	TGTGCCAGCAGTGAAGGGACGGGCGCGGGATCCTACGAGCAGTACTTC	CASSEGTGAGSYEQYF
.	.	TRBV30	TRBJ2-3	TGTGCCTGGAAAGGCAGAGAGGGCACAGATACGCAGTATTTT	CAWKGREGTDTQYF
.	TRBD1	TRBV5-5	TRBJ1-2	TGTGCCAGCAGCTTGGCGGGACAGGTACACTATGGCTACACCTTC	CASSLAGQVHYGYTF
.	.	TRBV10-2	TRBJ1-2	TGCGCCAGCAGTGAGTCAGGGGGTGGCTACACCTTC	CASSESGGGYTF
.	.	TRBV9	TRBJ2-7	TGTGCCAGCAGCCCCGGAGCGGGCTACGAGCAGTACTTC	CASSPGAGYEQYF
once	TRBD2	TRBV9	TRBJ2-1	TGTGCCAGCAGCGTAGAGGAGCGGGGGGCCTACAATGAGCAGTTCTTC	CASSVEERGAYNEQFF
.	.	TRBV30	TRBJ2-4	TGTGCCTGGAGGGAGACAGGCCCTAACATTCAGTACTTC	CAWRETGPNIQYF
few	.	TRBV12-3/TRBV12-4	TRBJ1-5	TGTGCCAGCAGCCCTCCGAGCAATCAGCCCCAGCATTTT	CASSPPSNQPQHF
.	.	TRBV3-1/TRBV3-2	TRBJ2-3	TGTGCCAGCAGCCTCAACGATGGCGCTAGTGAGGCAGATACGCAGTATTTT	CASSLNDGASEADTQYF
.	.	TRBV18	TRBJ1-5	TGTGCCAGCTCACCTACAGCTAATCAGCCCCAGCATTTT	CASSPTANQPQHF
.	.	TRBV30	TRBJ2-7	TGTGCCTGGAGTGTAGCTCGGAGGTACGACCGGCCCTCCTACGAGCAGTACTTC	CAWSVARRYDRPSYEQYF
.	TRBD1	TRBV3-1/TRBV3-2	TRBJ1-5	TGTGCCAGCAGCCAACGCACAGGGGGTAAGCCCCAGCATTTT	CASSQRTGGKPQHF
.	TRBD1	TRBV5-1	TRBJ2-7	TGCGCCAGCAGCTTTGACCGGGACAGGGACTCCTACGAGCAGTACTTC	CASSFDRDRDSYEQYF
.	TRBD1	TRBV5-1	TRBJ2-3	TGCGCCAGCAGCTCGACAGGGTATTACACAGATACGCAGTATTTT	CASSSTGYYTDTQYF
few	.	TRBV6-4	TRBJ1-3	TGTGCCAGCAGTGACGCCTTTTGGGACTCGGGAAACACCATATATTTT	CASSDAFWDSGNTIYF
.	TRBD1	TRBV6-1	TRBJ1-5	TGTGCCAGCAGCGAAGGACAGGTTTGGAGTGGCAATCAGCCCCAGCATTTT	CASSEGQVWSGNQPQHF
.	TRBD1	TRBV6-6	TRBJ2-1	TGTGCCAGCAGTGCGGACAGGGCCTCCTACAATGAGCAGTTCTTC	CASSADRASYNEQFF
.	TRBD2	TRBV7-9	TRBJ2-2	TGTGCCAGCAGCTGGACTAGCGGGGGGACCGGGGAGCTGTTTTTT	CASSWTSGGTGELFF
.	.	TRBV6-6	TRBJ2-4	TGTGCCAGCAGTTCACAGGGATGGAACATTCAGTACTTC	CASSSQGWNIQYF
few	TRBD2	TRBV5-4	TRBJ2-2	TGTGCCAGCAGCTCACAATCACTAGCGGCGAACACCGGGGAGCTGTTTTTT	CASSSQSLAANTGELFF
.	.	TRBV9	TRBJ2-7	TGTGCCAGCAGCCCACAAGAGGGCACACCCGAGCAGTACTTC	CASSPQEGTPEQYF
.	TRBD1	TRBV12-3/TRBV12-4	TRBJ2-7	TGTGCCAGTTCGATGGGACAGCCCTACGAGCAGTACTTC	CASSMGQPYEQYF
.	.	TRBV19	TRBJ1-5	TGTGCCAGTAGTGTAGACAGAAATCAGCCCCAGCATTTT	CASSVDRNQPQHF
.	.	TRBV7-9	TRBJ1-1	TGTGCCAGCGCAGACACTGAAGCTTTCTTT	CASADTEAFF
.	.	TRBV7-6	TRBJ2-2	TGTGCCAGCAGCTTACGGGGGACTGACCCCGGGGAGCTGTTTTTT	CASSLRGTDPGELFF
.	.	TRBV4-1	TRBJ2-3	TGCGCCAGCAGCCAGGGCCTAACAGATACGCAGTATTTT	CASSQGLTDTQYF
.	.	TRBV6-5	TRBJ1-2	TGTGCCAGCAGTCCCCCGGGACTTACCTATGGCTACACCTTC	CASSPPGLTYGYTF
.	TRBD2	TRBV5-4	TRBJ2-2	TGTGCCAGCAGCTTGGCGGGACTAGCGGGGTCTGGGGAGCTGTTTTTT	CASSLAGLAGSGELFF
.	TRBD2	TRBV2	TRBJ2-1	TGTGCCAGCAGGGGAGAGAGCGGGGGGAGCTCCTACAATGAGCAGTTCTTC	CASRGESGGSSYNEQFF
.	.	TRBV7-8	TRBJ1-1	TGTGCCAGCAGCTTTGCAGGGGAGACTGAAGCTTTCTTT	CASSFAGETEAFF
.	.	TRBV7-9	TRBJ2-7	TGTGCCAGCAGCTTAGAGGGAGTCATTGCCTACGAGCAGTACTTC	CASSLEGVIAYEQYF
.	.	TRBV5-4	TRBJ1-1	TGTGCCAGCAGCCCGTTAGGAGGGAGGGCCACTGAAGCTTTCTTT	CASSPLGGRATEAFF
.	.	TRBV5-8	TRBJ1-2	TGTGCCAGCAGCTTGGTGGGAGGGACCTATGGCTACACCTTC	CASSLVGGTYGYTF
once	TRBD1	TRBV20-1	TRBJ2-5	TGCAGTGCCCTACAGGGGGAGACCCAGTACTTC	CSALQGETQYF
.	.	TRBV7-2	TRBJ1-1	TGTGCCATCTTGCCGCAGCTTCTAGTGAACACTGAAGCTTTCTTT	CAILPQLLVNTEAFF
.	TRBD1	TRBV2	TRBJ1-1	TGTGCCAGCAGTCTAGACAGGGGACCCACTGAAGCTTTCTTT	CASSLDRGPTEAFF
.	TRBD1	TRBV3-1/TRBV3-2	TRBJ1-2	TGTGCCAGCAGCCAGCGGGACAGGGTGGGCTACACCTTC	CASSQRDRVGYTF
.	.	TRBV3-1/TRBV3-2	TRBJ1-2	TGTGCCAGCAGCCAAGAACAGTTATATGGCTACACCTTC	CASSQEQLYGYTF
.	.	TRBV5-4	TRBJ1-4	TGTGCCAGCAGCTTGTACAGGAGTAATGAAAAACTGTTTTTT	CASSLYRSNEKLFF
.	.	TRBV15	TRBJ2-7	TGTGCCACCAGCAGAGATATCGAGCAGTACTTC	CATSRDIEQYF
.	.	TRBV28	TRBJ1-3	TGTGCCAGCAGCTTCCACGAGGCTGGAAACACCATATATTTT	CASSFHEAGNTIYF
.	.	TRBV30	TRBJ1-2	TGTGCCTGGAGTGTACGGGGGGGCATCCATGGCTACACCTTC	CAWSVRGGIHGYTF
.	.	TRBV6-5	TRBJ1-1	TGTGCCAGCCTCCGGGAGCTTGGGACTGAAGCTTTCTTT	CASLRELGTEAFF
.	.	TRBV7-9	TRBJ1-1	TGTGCCGGCTCCGGGGGTTATGAAGCTTTCTTT	CAGSGGYEAFF
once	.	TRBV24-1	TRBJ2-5	TGTGCCACCAGTGTTACAGGGGAGACCCAGTACTTC	CATSVTGETQYF
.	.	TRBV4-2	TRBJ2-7	TGTGCCAGCCAAACCTCATTCGGGGGAGCCTACGAGCAGTACTTC	CASQTSFGGAYEQYF
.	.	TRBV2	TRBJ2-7	TGTGCCAGCACCCTAAGCGGTGCAGCTTCCTACGAGCAGTACTTC	CASTLSGAASYEQYF
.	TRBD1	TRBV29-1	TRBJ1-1	TGCAGCGGTGGACAGGGTAATACTGAAGCTTTCTTT	CSGGQGNTEAFF
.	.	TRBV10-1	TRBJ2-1	TGCGCCAGCAGTGAGTCGAGCCGGGAGACTGAGCAGTTCTTC	CASSESSRETEQFF
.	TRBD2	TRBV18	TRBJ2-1	TGTGCCAGCTCACCGCCTCTGGGAGGGGCAAATGAGCAGTTCTTC	CASSPPLGGANEQFF
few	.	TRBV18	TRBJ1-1	TGTGCCAGCTCAGCCATTCAAACAGCGAACACTGAAGCTTTCTTT	CASSAIQTANTEAFF
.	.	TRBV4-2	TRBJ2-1	TGTGCCAGCAGCCAAGAACCCGCGGGGAGCTCCTACAATGAGCAGTTCTTC	CASSQEPAGSSYNEQFF
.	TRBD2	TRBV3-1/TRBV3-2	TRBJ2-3	TGTGCCAGCAGCCAAAGGACTAGCGAAACAGATACGCAGTATTTT	CASSQRTSETDTQYF
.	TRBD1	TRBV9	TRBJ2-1	TGTGCCAGCAGCCCACCACCCGGGACAGGGCGGCCCGATGAGCAGTTCTTC	CASSPPPGTGRPDEQFF